This T cell receptor (beta chain) was recovered during a study of somatic mutations in cytotoxic T cells in rheumatoid arthritis (dated by TCRdb to 2017 to 2019). Notes on the research overall: Some V beta antibody-stained T-cell populations were flow-sorted on a FACSAria II or Sony SH800 at nearly 100% purity, and sorted V beta1+ cells also underwent TCRB sequencing. Median age was essentially the same in the patient group and the control group. TCRB deep sequencing covered approximately 64 patients with rheumatoid arthritis along with under 25 healthy controls. Whether expanded CD8+ T-cell clones in untreated, newly diagnosed rheumatoid arthritis carry somatic mutations was the study question, and clonality was characterized with TCRB deep sequencing. Overall study outcomes, separate from this receptor: The largest CD8+ clone made up more than 20% of CD8+ cells in about an eighth of the roughly 60 patients, and blood and synovial fluid shared several identical CD8+ TCRB sequences. The slight TRBV07 underrepresentation in patients was not adjusted for multiple comparisons. CD8+ T-cell clonality did not differ significantly between rheumatoid arthritis patients and age-matched healthy controls. Viral specificity could not be ruled out by absence from virus-specific databases, and the antigen targets of the expanded CD8+ clones remained unknown. Healthy controls showed no age-related increase in CD8+ clonality, whereas patients did (Spearman r ≈ 0.49).

Compared with germline, V lacks 4 bases and J lacks 4 bases; bases without a gene match: 10. Including cysteine and phenylalanine, the CDR3 has 18 amino acids. Only the CDR3 DNA stays, 54 bases, in frame from base 1. The CDR1 and CDR2 encoded by the germline V gene are SGHDT and YYEEEE. On this clone itself: No antigen is known for it. Base qualities are not provided; no much larger clone lies one nucleotide away.

Buffy coats from around 21 blood donors served as healthy controls, a group that was 55% female with a median age of 56 years (range about 21-75). On an AutoMACS, CD4+ and CD8+ cells were isolated via positive magnetic bead selection, and their purity was verified by flow cytometry. Isolation of peripheral blood mononuclear cells was done through Ficoll-Paque PLUS density gradient separation. Nucleospin Tissue or Tissue XS kits were used to extract DNA from CD4-enriched, CD8-enriched or PBMC samples, and a Qubit 2.0 fluorometer was used for quantification. The immunoSEQ assay was applied to genomic DNA for TCRB CDR3 sequencing. The study's processing was this. Only productive TCRB rearrangements were included in the analyses. Defining a clone by its unique TCRB CDR3 sequence, the study calculated clonality as a productive clonality index derived from Shannon entropy. Repertoire overlap for a pair of samples was computed from each clone's template counts relative to total templates per sample. V-gene usage from TCRB sequencing and V-gene usage measured by flow cytometry were correlated (Spearman r of 0.6 to 0.7). The source is immuneACCESS, and TCRdb retained only in-frame sequences with V and J called. Part of the clones is not carried over; for the studies checked, unresolved V genes explain less than half of this, and the remainder is unexplained. V and J calls and clone size are as listed in that table; D and trimming were resolved from the DNA. The sample table shows thousands of clones, and less than 80% are seen once. The ten most abundant clones make up roughly 35% of the sample.

Recombination joined TRBV5-6 with TRBJ2-2; the central 13 bases match TRBD2. Sequenced: CD8+ T cells sorted from blood. The source of this sequence is a woman between 45 and 65 years old in good health. The DNA sequence is TGTGCCAGCAGCGTTAGCATTGGGACTAGCGGGGCCACCGGGGAGCTGTTTTTT. Translated, this gives CASSVSIGTSGATGELFF.